Listed below are T cell receptor beta chains from one sample, sequenced in a study of a mutant IDH1 vaccine in newly diagnosed glioma. Sequencing used immunoSEQ multiplex PCR; TCRdb keeps in-frame clones, though not all of them. The table has tens of thousands of clones, roughly 82% seen once. The specimen was PBMCs, collected from a glioma patient treated with radiotherapy, temozolomide or both. The receptors derive from a man between 40 and 49 years old with glioma. Some clones in this sample may be carry-over from other donors' samples. Both conserved end residues are part of each CDR3. The D gene is left open where the match is weak. Part of the rows lack a size; the others show once, few, many or a class for expanded clones.

J	size	D	V	DNA	CDR3
TRBJ2-7	-	-	TRBV6-5	TGTGCCAGCAGTTGGGGGGCGGGGGAGCAGTACTTC	CASSWGAGEQYF
TRBJ1-4	-	TRBD1	TRBV18	TGTGCCAGCTCACTCGGGGACAGCTCCGCAACTAATGAAAAACTGTTTTTT	CASSLGDSSATNEKLFF
TRBJ1-4	-	-	TRBV5-1	TGCGCCAGCAGCCAAACGCGGGCTAATGAAAAACTGTTTTTT	CASSQTRANEKLFF
TRBJ1-2	-	-	TRBV6-6	TGTGCCAGCAGCCTCGACAAAAACTATGGCTACACCTTC	CASSLDKNYGYTF
TRBJ1-2	-	TRBD1	TRBV5-4	TGTGCCAGCAGCTTGGACGGGACAGACTATGGCTACACCTTC	CASSLDGTDYGYTF
TRBJ1-6	-	-	TRBV7-9	TGTGCCAGCAGCGTCCCCGGGACTGAGAATTCACCCCTCCACTTT	CASSVPGTENSPLHF
TRBJ2-7	-	-	TRBV27	TGTGCCAGCAGTTTCCGGGCCGAGCAGTACTTC	CASSFRAEQYF
TRBJ1-6	-	TRBD1	TRBV13	TGTGCCAGCAGCCCCCGAGGGACAGGGGGAACAAATTCACCCCTCCACTTT	CASSPRGTGGTNSPLHF
TRBJ2-3	-	TRBD2	TRBV5-1	TGCGCCAGCAGCTCCCTGCGGGGGGAAGATACGCAGTATTTT	CASSSLRGEDTQYF
TRBJ2-6	-	TRBD2	TRBV5-1	TGCGCCAGCACCGGACTAGCGCAGAATGGGGCCAACGTCCTGACTTTC	CASTGLAQNGANVLTF
TRBJ2-5	-	TRBD2	TRBV18	TGTGCCAGCTCACCACCGGGACTAGCGGGTGGGACCCAGTACTTC	CASSPPGLAGGTQYF
TRBJ1-5	-	TRBD1	TRBV4-1	TGCGCCAGCAGCCAAAACTTCGGGACAGGAATAAGCAATCAGCCCCAGCATTTT	CASSQNFGTGISNQPQHF
TRBJ1-4	-	-	TRBV25-1	TGTGCCAGCAGTGAGGCTTTGGGGGGTGCGGTTGAAAAACTGTTTTTT	CASSEALGGAVEKLFF
TRBJ2-3	-	TRBD2	TRBV10-1	TGCGCCAGCAGTGACCCGGGGGGTTCAGATACGCAGTATTTT	CASSDPGGSDTQYF
TRBJ1-1	-	-	TRBV30	TGTGCCTGGAGTTGGAGGGGACCAAAAATTATGAACACTGAAGCTTTCTTT	CAWSWRGPKIMNTEAFF
TRBJ2-7	-	-	TRBV30	TGTGCCTGGACCCGGGACTCTTACGAGCAGTACTTC	CAWTRDSYEQYF
TRBJ2-7	-	-	TRBV10-3	TGTGCCACCGAACAGGGTAGCTCCTACGAGCAGTACTTC	CATEQGSSYEQYF
TRBJ2-1	few	-	TRBV11-3	TGTGCCAGCAGCTTCTCCTCAGGGGCCCTCTACAATGAGCAGTTCTTC	CASSFSSGALYNEQFF
TRBJ1-6	-	-	TRBV4-2	TGTGCCAGCAGCCAAACAGGGTCGGGTTCACCCCTCCACTTT	CASSQTGSGSPLHF
TRBJ2-1	few	TRBD1	TRBV10-3	TGTGCCATCAGCCCGACAGGGTTTGAGCAGTTCTTC	CAISPTGFEQFF
TRBJ2-5	-	-	TRBV6-5	TGTGCCAGCAGTTCCCGGTTGGGTAGCAGCGAGACCCAGTACTTC	CASSSRLGSSETQYF
TRBJ1-5	-	-	TRBV25-1	TGTGCCAGCAGTGAAGGGAGCAATCAGCCCCAGCATTTT	CASSEGSNQPQHF
TRBJ1-5	-	TRBD1	TRBV29-1	TGCAGCGTTACCGGGACAGGGGGTGGCAATCAGCCCCAGCATTTT	CSVTGTGGGNQPQHF
TRBJ1-2	-	-	TRBV7-9	TGTGCCAGCACCATAGTAGGCTATGGCTACACCTTC	CASTIVGYGYTF
TRBJ1-1	-	-	TRBV7-9	TGTGCCAGCAGCACCCGGACAGTGAACACTGAAGCTTTCTTT	CASSTRTVNTEAFF
TRBJ1-1	-	TRBD1	TRBV6-5	TGTGCCAGCAGGCAACAGGGGAGGGCTGAAGCTTTCTTT	CASRQQGRAEAFF
TRBJ2-2	-	-	TRBV9	TGTGCCAGCAGCTTCCCCCCGACCGGGGAGCTGTTTTTT	CASSFPPTGELFF